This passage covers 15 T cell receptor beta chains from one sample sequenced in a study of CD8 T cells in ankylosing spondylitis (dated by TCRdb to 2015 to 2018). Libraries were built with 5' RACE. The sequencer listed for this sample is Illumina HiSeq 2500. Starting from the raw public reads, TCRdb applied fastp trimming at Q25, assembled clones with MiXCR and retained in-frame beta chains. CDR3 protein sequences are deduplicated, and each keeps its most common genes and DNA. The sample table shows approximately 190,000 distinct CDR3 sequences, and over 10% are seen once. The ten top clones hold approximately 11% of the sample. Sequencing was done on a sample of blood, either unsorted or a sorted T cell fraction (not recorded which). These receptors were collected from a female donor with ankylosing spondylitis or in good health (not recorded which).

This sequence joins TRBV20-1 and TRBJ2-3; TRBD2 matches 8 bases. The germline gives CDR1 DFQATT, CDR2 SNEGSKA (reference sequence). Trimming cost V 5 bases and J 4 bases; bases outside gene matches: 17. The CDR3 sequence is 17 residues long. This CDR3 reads CSAGPGVGSGSADTQYF. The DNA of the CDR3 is TGCAGTGCTGGGCCGGGGGTTGGGAGCGGGAGCGCAGATACGCAGTATTTT.

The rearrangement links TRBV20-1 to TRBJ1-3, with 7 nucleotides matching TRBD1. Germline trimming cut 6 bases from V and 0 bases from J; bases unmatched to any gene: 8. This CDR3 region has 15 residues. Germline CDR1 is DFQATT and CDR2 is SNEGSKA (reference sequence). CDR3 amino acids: CSAATGDLSGNTIYF. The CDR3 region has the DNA TGCAGTGCGGCCACAGGGGACCTCTCTGGAAACACCATATATTTT.

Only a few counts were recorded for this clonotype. CDR3 protein: CSSSGGAKETQYF. DNA for the CDR3: TGCAGTTCCTCCGGGGGGGCGAAAGAGACCCAGTACTTC. The chain recombines TRBV29-1 with TRBJ2-5; 8 bases align to TRBD2. This CDR3 is 13 amino acids long. Per the germline V gene, CDR1 is SQVTM and CDR2 is ANQGSEA.

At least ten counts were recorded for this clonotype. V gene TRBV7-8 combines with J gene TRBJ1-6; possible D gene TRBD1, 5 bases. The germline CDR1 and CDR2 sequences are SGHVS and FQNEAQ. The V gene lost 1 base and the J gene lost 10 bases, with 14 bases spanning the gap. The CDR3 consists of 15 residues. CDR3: CASSLGQGPRSPLHF. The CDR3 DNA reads TGTGCCAGCAGCTTAGGGCAGGGCCCGAGATCACCCCTCCACTTT. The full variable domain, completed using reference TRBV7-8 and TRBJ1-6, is GAGVSQSPRYKVAKRGQDVALRCDPISGHVSLFWYQQALGQGPEFLTYFQNEAQLDKSGLPSDRFFAERPEGSVSTLKIQRTQQEDSAVYLCASSLGQGPRSPLHFGNGTRLTVT.

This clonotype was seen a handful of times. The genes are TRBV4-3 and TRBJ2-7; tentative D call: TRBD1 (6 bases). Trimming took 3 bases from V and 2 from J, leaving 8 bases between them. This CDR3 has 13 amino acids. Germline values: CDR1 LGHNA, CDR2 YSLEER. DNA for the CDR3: TGCGCCAGCAGCCAGCGGACAGCCTACGAGCAGTACTTC. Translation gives CASSQRTAYEQYF.

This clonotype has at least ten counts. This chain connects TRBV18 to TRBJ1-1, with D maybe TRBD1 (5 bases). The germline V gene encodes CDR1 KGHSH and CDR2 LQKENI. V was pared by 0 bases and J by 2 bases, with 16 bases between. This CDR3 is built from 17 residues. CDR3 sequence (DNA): TGTGCCAGCTCACCACCGGCAGGGATGGGTCTAAACACTGAAGCTTTCTTT. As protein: CASSPPAGMGLNTEAFF.

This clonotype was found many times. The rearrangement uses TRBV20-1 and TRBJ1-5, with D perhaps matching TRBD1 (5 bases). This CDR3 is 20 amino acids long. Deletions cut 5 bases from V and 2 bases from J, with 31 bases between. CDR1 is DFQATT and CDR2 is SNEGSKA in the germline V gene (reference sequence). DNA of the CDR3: TGCAGTGCTGCCCCCCTGGGGGTCCCGGGTTCTAGGGGAGGCAATCAGCCCCAGCATTTT. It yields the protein CSAAPLGVPGSRGGNQPQHF.

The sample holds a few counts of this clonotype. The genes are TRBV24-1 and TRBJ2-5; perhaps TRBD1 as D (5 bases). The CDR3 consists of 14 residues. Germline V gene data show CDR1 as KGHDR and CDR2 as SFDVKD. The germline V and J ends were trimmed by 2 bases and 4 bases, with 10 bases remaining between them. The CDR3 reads CATSDSGSVETQYF. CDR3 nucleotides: TGTGCCACCAGTGATTCAGGGTCGGTAGAGACCCAGTACTTC.

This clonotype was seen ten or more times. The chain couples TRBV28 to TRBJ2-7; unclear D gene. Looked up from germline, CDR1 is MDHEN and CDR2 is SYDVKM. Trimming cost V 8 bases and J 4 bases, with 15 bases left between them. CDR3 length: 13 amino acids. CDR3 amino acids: CASLDPFKYEQYF. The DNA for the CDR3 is TGTGCCAGCCTCGACCCGTTTAAGTACGAGCAGTACTTC.

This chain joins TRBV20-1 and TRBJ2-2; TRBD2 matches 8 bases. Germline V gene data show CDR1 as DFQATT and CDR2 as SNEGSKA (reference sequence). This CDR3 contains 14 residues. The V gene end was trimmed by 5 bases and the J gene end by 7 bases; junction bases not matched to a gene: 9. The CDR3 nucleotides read TGCAGTGCTCGGCCGGGACTAGGAAGCGGGGAGCTGTTTTTT. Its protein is CSARPGLGSGELFF.

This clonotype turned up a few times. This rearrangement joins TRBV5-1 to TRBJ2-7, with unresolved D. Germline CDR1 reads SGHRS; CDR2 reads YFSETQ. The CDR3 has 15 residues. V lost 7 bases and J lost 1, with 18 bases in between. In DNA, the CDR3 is TGCGCCAGCCGTGACCTCCGTGGCTTTTCCTACGAGCAGTACTTC. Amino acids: CASRDLRGFSYEQYF. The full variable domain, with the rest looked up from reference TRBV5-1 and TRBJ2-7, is KAGVTQTPRYLIKTRGQQVTLSCSPISGHRSVSWYQQTPGQGLQFLFEYFSETQRNKGNFPGRFSGRQFSNSRSEMNVSTLELGDSALYLCASRDLRGFSYEQYFGPGTRLTVT.

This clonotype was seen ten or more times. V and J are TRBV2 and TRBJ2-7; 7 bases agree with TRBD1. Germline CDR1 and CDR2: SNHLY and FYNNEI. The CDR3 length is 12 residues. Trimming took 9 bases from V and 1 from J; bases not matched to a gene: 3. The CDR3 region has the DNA TGTGCCAGAGGGACAGATTCCTACGAGCAGTACTTC. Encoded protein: CARGTDSYEQYF. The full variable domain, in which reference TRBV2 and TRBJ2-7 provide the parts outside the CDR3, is EPEVTQTPSHQVTQMGQEVILRCVPISNHLYFYWYRQILGQKVEFLVSFYNNEISEKSEIFDDQFSVERPDGSNFTLKIRSTKLEDSAMYFCARGTDSYEQYFGPGTRLTVT.

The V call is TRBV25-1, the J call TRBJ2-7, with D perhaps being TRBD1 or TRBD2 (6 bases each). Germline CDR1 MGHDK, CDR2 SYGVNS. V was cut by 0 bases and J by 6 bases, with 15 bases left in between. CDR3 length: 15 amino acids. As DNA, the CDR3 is TGTGCCAGCAGTGAATACAGGGGACTCGGCATCGAGCAGTACTTC. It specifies CASSEYRGLGIEQYF.

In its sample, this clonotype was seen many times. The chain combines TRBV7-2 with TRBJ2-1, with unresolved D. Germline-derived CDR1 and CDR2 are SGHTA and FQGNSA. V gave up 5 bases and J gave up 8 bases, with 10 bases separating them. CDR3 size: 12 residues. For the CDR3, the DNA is TGTGCCAGCAGCCACGCTTTGGATGAGCAGTTCTTC. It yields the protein CASSHALDEQFF.

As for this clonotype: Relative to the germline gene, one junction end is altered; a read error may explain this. CDR3 amino acids: CAWAWSSENTIYF. The CDR3 DNA is TGTGCCTGGGCGTGGAGCTCTGAAAACACCATATATTTT. V and J are TRBV30 and TRBJ1-3; D ambiguous. The CDR3 runs 13 residues. Germline V gives CDR1 GTSNPN, CDR2 SVGIG (reference sequence).